The text below deals with one T cell receptor beta chain. Its target is not known. These data come from a study of beta chain features in type 1 diabetes. Study-wide points: A closer apparent resemblance between naive, central memory and Treg TCRB repertoires was seen in patients than in healthy donors.

Reverse transcription of all isolated RNA meant that expressed TCRB transcripts were sequenced. Measured with immunoSEQ multiplex PCR; TCRdb has only the in-frame clones, and not every one. The data contain hundreds of thousands of clones, 9.5% to 11% of them singletons. The CDR3 is made up of 15 amino acids. V lost 5 bases, J lost 0 bases, and 6 bases stayed unmatched. Germline CDR1 reads SEHNR; CDR2 reads FQNEAQ (reference sequence). Sequencing was done on a sample of naive CD4+ T cells from blood. The TCR sequence derives from a woman between 25 and 40 years old in good health. J is TRBJ1-1 and V is TRBV7-9; 7 bases are a match to TRBD1. CDR3 protein: CASSVTGVVNTEAFF. As DNA, the CDR3 is TGTGCCAGCAGCGTAACAGGGGTCGTGAACACTGAAGCTTTCTTT.